Following are 31 T cell receptor beta chains from one sample sequenced in a study of blood T cell repertoires in COVID-19. Clones were read by immunoSEQ multiplex PCR, and TCRdb kept only the in-frame ones, dropping some. The data show fewer than 450,000 clones, 88% seen once. Source material: peripheral blood. These receptors came from a woman in her seventies with COVID-19, enrolled during active disease.

Written as DNA, the CDR3 is TGTGCCAGCAGTTTCCGACAAGAGATTAACTATGGCTACACCTTC. Protein: CASSFRQEINYGYTF. The chain employs TRBV28 and TRBJ1-2, with no clear D. The length of the CDR3 is 15 residues. From germline, CDR1 is MDHEN and CDR2 SYDVKM. V was trimmed by 3 bases and J by 1 base, leaving 12 bases between them.

The chain uses TRBV7-2 and TRBJ1-5; the D gene is possibly TRBD1 (6 bases). Per the germline V gene, CDR1 is SGHTA and CDR2 is FQGNSA. V was clipped by 6 bases and J by 0 bases, with 9 bases between them. The CDR3 has 14 residues. This CDR3 is CASSRTDSNQPQHF. DNA of the CDR3: TGTGCCAGCAGTAGGACAGATAGCAATCAGCCCCAGCATTTT.

The chain is built from TRBV4-3 and TRBJ2-4; 15 bases map to TRBD2. This CDR3 has 18 amino acids. In germline, CDR1 is LGHNA, CDR2 YSLEER. V dropped 4 bases and J dropped 1; count of bases not matched to a gene: 5. The CDR3 is CASSPGLAGGPAKNIQYF. The CDR3 bases are TGCGCCAGCAGCCCCGGACTAGCGGGGGGGCCGGCCAAAAACATTCAGTACTTC.

The chain combines TRBV2 with TRBJ2-5, with D tentatively TRBD2 (6 bases). V lost 7 bases and J lost 1, with 10 bases in between. The germline CDR1 and CDR2 sequences are SNHLY and FYNNEI. The CDR3 runs 13 residues. This CDR3 reads CASTRGTQETQYF. CDR3 coding DNA: TGTGCCAGCACCCGCGGGACCCAAGAGACCCAGTACTTC.

This rearrangement joins TRBV9 to TRBJ2-7, with TRBD2 matching 8 bases. Unmatched junction bases numbered 6, after V lost 4 bases and J lost 3 bases. The CDR3 length is 14 residues. CDR1 and CDR2 from the germline V gene are SGDLS and YYNGEE. The CDR3 here is CASSPGLAGYEQYF. The CDR3 DNA reads TGTGCCAGCAGCCCAGGGCTAGCGGGCTACGAGCAGTACTTC.

The chain employs TRBV7-9 and TRBJ2-3; TRBD1 matches at 7 bases. CDR1 is SEHNR, CDR2 FQNEAQ, per germline (reference sequence). The CDR3 has 15 residues. V was clipped by 8 bases and J by 6 bases; unmatched bases: 14. The CDR3 coding sequence is TGTGCCAGCGGAAGAGGGCAGGGGGTGGTGGATACGCAGTATTTT. This codes for CASGRGQGVVDTQYF.

This sequence joins TRBV30 and TRBJ2-5, with D hard to call. The germline CDR1 and CDR2 sequences are GTSNPN and SVGIG (reference sequence). V dropped 0 bases and J dropped 5 bases, with 10 bases sitting between them. The CDR3 has 13 residues. CDR3: CAWSVHLLETQYF. As DNA, the CDR3 is TGTGCCTGGAGTGTACACCTCCTCGAGACCCAGTACTTC.

The chain joins TRBV7-2 to TRBJ1-1, with TRBD1 matching 7 bases. The CDR3 covers 15 residues. Germline CDR1 is SGHTA and CDR2 is FQGNSA. Trimming at V came to 4 bases and at J to 5 bases, leaving 10 bases not matched to a gene. CDR3 nucleotide sequence: TGTGCCAGCAGCTACCAGGGGGTCCCGGATACTGAAGCTTTCTTT. Translation: CASSYQGVPDTEAFF.

This clone showed up just once. This chain joins TRBV3-1 (or the pseudogene TRBV3-2) and TRBJ1-3; D is unclear. Trimming took 1 base from V and 2 from J, leaving 9 bases between them. CDR3 length: 15 residues. Germline V lookup: CDR1 LGHDT, CDR2 YNNKEL (reference sequence). Here the CDR3 reads CASSQGIGTGNTIYF. The CDR3 DNA reads as TGTGCCAGCAGCCAAGGAATCGGGACTGGAAACACCATATATTTT.

V usage is TRBV4-1 and J usage is TRBJ2-1; no clear D gene. There are 16 residues in the CDR3. Germline CDR1 reads MGHRA; CDR2 reads YSYEKL. The germline V and J ends were trimmed by 3 bases and 7 bases, with 19 bases remaining between them. The CDR3 sequence: CASSHLPGRNGNEQFF. CDR3 nucleotide sequence: TGCGCCAGCAGCCACCTACCCGGCAGGAATGGAAATGAGCAGTTCTTC.

The gene calls are TRBV10-3 and TRBJ1-4; D not resolved. The V end lost 2 bases, the J end lost 8 bases, and 15 bases lay between the germline ends. The germline V gene has CDR1 ENHRY and CDR2 SYGVKD. This CDR3 contains 15 residues. The CDR3 DNA reads TGTGCCATCAGTGAGACCGGGAATACCGGGGAAAAACTGTTTTTT. This translates into CAISETGNTGEKLFF.

The V and J genes are TRBV3-1 (or the pseudogene TRBV3-2) and TRBJ1-5; D unclear. The V end was cut by 4 bases, the J end by 0 bases, with 7 bases between. Germline V gene lookup returns CDR1 LGHDT and CDR2 YNNKEL (reference sequence). The CDR3 sequence is 14 residues long. The DNA for the CDR3 is TGTGCCAGCAGCCGCACACCTAGCAATCAGCCCCAGCATTTT. As protein: CASSRTPSNQPQHF.

V usage is TRBV9 and J usage is TRBJ2-7; a possible D gene is TRBD1 (5 bases). The CDR3 consists of 14 residues. The germline V gene encodes CDR1 SGDLS and CDR2 YYNGEE. V was trimmed by 0 bases and J by 3 bases, leaving 10 bases between them. The CDR3 is CASSVAGSGYEQYF. The CDR3 DNA follows: TGTGCCAGCAGCGTAGCAGGGTCGGGCTACGAGCAGTACTTC.

The CDR3 here is CASTIRDRVEEQYF. CDR3 sequence (DNA): TGTGCCAGCACCATCCGGGACAGGGTGGAAGAGCAGTACTTC. V usage is TRBV11-3 and J usage is TRBJ2-7, with 9 bases aligning to TRBD1. V lost 7 bases and J lost 7; bases outside the gene matches: 11. The CDR3 is made up of 14 amino acids. CDR1 SGHNT and CDR2 YENEEA come from the germline V gene. Full variable domain (rest looked up from reference TRBV11-3 and TRBJ2-7): EAGVVQSPRYKIIEKKQPVAFWCNPISGHNTLYWYLQNLGQGPELLIRYENEEAVDDSQLPKDRFSAERLKGVDSTLKIQPAELGDSAVYLCASTIRDRVEEQYFGPGTRLTVT.

This clone appeared once. V and J are TRBV30 and TRBJ1-2; D is perhaps TRBD1 (6 bases). Germline V gives CDR1 GTSNPN, CDR2 SVGIG (reference sequence). Trimming cost V 3 bases and J 2 bases, with 16 bases left between them. The CDR3 loop spans 15 amino acids. CDR3 loop: CAWSGTTGSNYGYTF. The CDR3 DNA reads TGTGCCTGGAGCGGAACGACAGGTAGCAACTATGGCTACACCTTC.

This clone came up a few times. CDR3 residues: CASSLVIGTIQETQYF. DNA for the CDR3: TGTGCCAGCAGCTTAGTTATAGGGACAATCCAAGAGACCCAGTACTTC. The gene calls are TRBV7-2 and TRBJ2-5; TRBD1 might be the D (6 bases). Germline V gene sequence: CDR1 SGHTA, CDR2 FQGNSA. This CDR3 spans 16 amino acids. The V gene lost 1 base and the J gene lost 1 base, with 13 bases spanning the gap.

The chain couples TRBV29-1 to TRBJ1-1; 8 bases are shared with TRBD1. The germline CDR1 and CDR2 sequences are SQVTM and ANQGSEA. This CDR3 is 14 amino acids long. Losses at the gene ends were 7 bases for V and 3 bases for J; bases not matched to a gene: 10. The CDR3 DNA reads as TGCAGCGCGAGGACAGGGACGATGTACACTGAAGCTTTCTTT. It is translated as CSARTGTMYTEAFF.

Details on this clone: The identical CDR3 is also encoded by other nucleotide sequences in the sample. The chain carries TRBV18 and TRBJ2-7, with TRBD1 as a possible D gene (6 bases). CDR1 is KGHSH and CDR2 is LQKENI in the germline V gene. Trimming left V 3 bases short and J 1 base short, with 7 bases between. The CDR3 is made up of 13 amino acids. The CDR3 sequence is CASSPGQSYEQYF. CDR3 bases: TGTGCCAGCTCACCTGGACAGTCCTACGAGCAGTACTTC. The full variable domain, rest sourced from reference TRBV18 and TRBJ2-7, is NAGVMQNPRHLVRRRGQEARLRCSPMKGHSHVYWYRQLPEEGLKFMVYLQKENIIDESGMPKERFSAEFPKEGPSILRIQQVVRGDSAAYFCASSPGQSYEQYFGPGTRLTVT.

This clone showed up just a few times. The gene calls are TRBV11-2 and TRBJ1-1; 8 positions match TRBD1. V lost 4 bases and J lost 3; bases outside the gene matches: 13. This CDR3 region has 17 residues. Germline V gene lookup returns CDR1 SGHAT and CDR2 FQNNGV. CDR3 loop: CASSYTIGPDRDTEAFF. For the CDR3, the DNA is TGTGCCAGCAGCTATACGATAGGTCCGGACAGGGACACTGAAGCTTTCTTT.

The V call is TRBV4-1, the J call TRBJ1-3; weak D call: TRBD1 (5 bases). This CDR3 is 11 amino acids long. The V and J ends lost 11 bases and 7 bases respectively, with 12 bases between them. Germline CDR1 is MGHRA and CDR2 is YSYEKL. The CDR3 sequence is CASGAGNTIYF. CDR3 in DNA: TGCGCCTCCGGGGCGGGGAACACCATATATTTT.

This chain connects TRBV6-5 to TRBJ1-1; 8 nucleotides agree with TRBD1. Trimming cost V 2 bases and J 1 base; bases outside gene matches: 0. The germline V gene has CDR1 MNHEY and CDR2 SVGAGI. The CDR3 sequence is 14 residues long. CDR3: CASSYDRGNTEAFF. Here the CDR3 DNA reads TGTGCCAGCAGTTACGACAGGGGGAACACTGAAGCTTTCTTT.

This clone was detected only once. J is TRBJ1-5 and V is TRBV5-1, with 10 bases matching TRBD1. The junction had 5 bases not matched to a gene; V was cut back by 8 bases and J by 3 bases. This CDR3 region has 14 residues. Germline loops: CDR1 SGHRS, CDR2 YFSETQ. CDR3 loop: CARPGQGFNQPQHF. The CDR3 DNA reads as TGCGCCAGGCCGGGACAGGGGTTCAATCAGCCCCAGCATTTT.

V usage is TRBV28 and J usage is TRBJ1-5, with D possibly TRBD1 on 5 matching bases. This CDR3 region has 16 residues. Trimming stripped 5 bases from V and 1 base from J, with 15 bases between. The germline V gene encodes CDR1 MDHEN and CDR2 SYDVKM. As DNA, the CDR3 is TGTGCCAGCAGTGTCTTGCAGGGCTACAGCAATCAGCCCCAGCATTTT. Translation: CASSVLQGYSNQPQHF.

The chain recombines TRBV27 with TRBJ1-2, with D unclear. V was clipped by 5 bases and J by 4 bases, with 17 bases between them. Germline V gene sequence: CDR1 MNHEY, CDR2 SMNVEV (reference sequence). CDR3 size: 15 residues. CDR3 bases: TGTGCCAGCAGTCCCGCCCCGACAAACCTCTATGGCTACACCTTC. It encodes CASSPAPTNLYGYTF.

The gene calls are TRBV19 and TRBJ1-2; 10 nucleotides match TRBD1. From germline, CDR1 is LNHDA and CDR2 SQIVND (reference sequence). The CDR3 runs 13 residues. J lost 8 bases, V lost 6 bases, and 6 bases had no gene match. The DNA for the CDR3 is TGTGCCAGTAGCCGGGACAGGGGCTACGGCTACACCTTC. This gives the protein CASSRDRGYGYTF.

The rearrangement joins TRBV5-6 to TRBJ2-7, with 9 bases fitting TRBD2. Germline V CDR1 and CDR2: SGHDT, YYEEEE. This CDR3 is 15 amino acids long. V was clipped by 5 bases and J by 2 bases; unmatched bases: 8. The CDR3 bases are TGTGCCAGCAGATCTAAGCGGGGGGCCGCCTACGAGCAGTACTTC. This gives the protein CASRSKRGAAYEQYF.

The chain is built from TRBV6-5 and TRBJ2-7; 8 bases map to TRBD1. The CDR3 contains 14 residues. J lost 2 bases, V lost 6 bases, and 6 bases had no gene match. The germline V gene has CDR1 MNHEY and CDR2 SVGAGI. DNA for the CDR3: TGTGCCAGCAGACAACGGGGACAGGCCTACGAGCAGTACTTC. Translated, it gives CASRQRGQAYEQYF.

This clone occurred a few times. V is TRBV7-2 and J is TRBJ1-2; 9 nucleotides match TRBD1. The CDR3 spans 15 residues. J gave up 8 bases and V 5 bases, and 12 bases lay outside the gene matches. Germline assignment: CDR1 SGHTA and CDR2 FQGNSA. The CDR3 reads CASSLGQGVMGGYTF. In DNA, the CDR3 is TGTGCCAGCAGCCTGGGACAGGGAGTAATGGGAGGCTACACCTTC. Filled out from reference TRBV7-2 and TRBJ1-2, the complete variable domain reads GAGVSQSPSNKVTEKGKDVELRCDPISGHTALYWYRQSLGQGLEFLIYFQGNSAPDKSGLPSDRFSAERTGGSVSTLTIQRTQQEDSAVYLCASSLGQGVMGGYTFGSGTRLTVV.

This chain links TRBV4-3 with TRBJ2-3; TRBD2 agrees at 8 bases. The V gene end was trimmed by 0 bases and the J gene end by 3 bases; junction bases not matched to a gene: 5. CDR3 length: 16 residues. Germline assignment: CDR1 LGHNA and CDR2 YSLEER. DNA of the CDR3: TGCGCCAGCAGCCAAGACGCGGGGGGCTGGACAGATACGCAGTATTTT. Translated, it gives CASSQDAGGWTDTQYF.

The gene calls are TRBV18 and TRBJ1-2; D possibly corresponds to TRBD1 (6 bases). Germline CDR1 is KGHSH and CDR2 is LQKENI. The V gene lost 6 bases and the J gene lost 0 bases, with 14 bases spanning the gap. This CDR3 has 15 residues. CDR3 sequence reads: CASSVGQLTNYGYTF. The CDR3 DNA reads TGTGCCAGCTCGGTTGGACAGCTGACTAACTATGGCTACACCTTC. The full variable domain, with the rest looked up from reference TRBV18 and TRBJ1-2, is NAGVMQNPRHLVRRRGQEARLRCSPMKGHSHVYWYRQLPEEGLKFMVYLQKENIIDESGMPKERFSAEFPKEGPSILRIQQVVRGDSAAYFCASSVGQLTNYGYTFGSGTRLTVV.

The genes are TRBV2 and TRBJ2-5, with a possible D match to TRBD2 (5 bases). The germline V gene encodes CDR1 SNHLY and CDR2 FYNNEI. Trimming shortened V by 6 bases and J by 3 bases, and 11 bases separated the two germline ends. The CDR3 loop spans 13 amino acids. The CDR3 coding sequence is TGTGCCAGCAGGGGGTCGGGGAAAGAGACCCAGTACTTC. Amino acids: CASRGSGKETQYF.